Presented here are 11 T cell receptor beta chains from one specimen sequenced in a study of PD-L1 blockade in urothelial cancer. The time point denotes: pretreatment peripheral blood. Clones were sequenced by immunoSEQ multiplex PCR, and TCRdb holds only the in-frame ones, with some missing. This table holds approximately 71,000 clones, 80% to 85% found once. Sequencing was performed on PBMCs, taken around atezolizumab (anti-PD-L1) treatment. The source of these receptors is an older woman with urothelial cancer.

The CDR3 loop is CASRGGSSLEGEQFF. The CDR3 DNA reads TGCGCCAGCAGAGGAGGGTCTAGTCTCGAGGGTGAGCAGTTCTTC. V is TRBV10-2 and J is TRBJ2-1; tentatively, D is TRBD2 (6 bases). The CDR3 is made up of 15 amino acids. The germline V gene has CDR1 WSHSY and CDR2 SAAADI. Trimming removed 6 bases at V and 9 bases at J, with 21 bases between.

The V call is TRBV5-1, the J call TRBJ1-3; D is possibly TRBD1 (5 bases). This CDR3 spans 14 amino acids. The V gene's germline CDR1 is SGHRS and CDR2 YFSETQ. Between the trimmed V and J ends, which lost 1 base and 4 bases, there was a span of 9 bases. In DNA form, the CDR3 reads TGCGCCAGCAGCTTGTCAGGGTCCGGAAACACCATATATTTT. This codes for CASSLSGSGNTIYF. The variable domain in full, completed from reference TRBV5-1 and TRBJ1-3, reads KAGVTQTPRYLIKTRGQQVTLSCSPISGHRSVSWYQQTPGQGLQFLFEYFSETQRNKGNFPGRFSGRQFSNSRSEMNVSTLELGDSALYLCASSLSGSGNTIYFGEGSWLTVV.

This clone has just one count. The gene calls are TRBV5-4 and TRBJ2-5, with TRBD2 matching over 13 bases. The CDR3 loop spans 15 amino acids. The germline CDR1 and CDR2 sequences are SGHNT and YYREEE (reference sequence). Trimming cost V 4 bases and J 5 bases; bases outside gene matches: 5. The CDR3 coding sequence is TGTGCCAGCAGCCTAGGACTAGCGGGAGTGGAGACCCAGTACTTC. Amino acids: CASSLGLAGVETQYF.

The genes are TRBV5-1 and TRBJ1-2; D ambiguous. Trimming took off 4 bases at V and 4 bases at J, with 14 bases between the two ends. Germline lookup yields CDR1 SGHRS and CDR2 YFSETQ. This CDR3 region has 14 residues. CDR3 bases: TGCGCCAGCAGCGAGGACTCTTTCCTCTATGGCTACACCTTC. Translated: CASSEDSFLYGYTF.

This clone has a single count. The chain combines TRBV2 with TRBJ2-2; the D is unclear. CDR1 is SNHLY, CDR2 FYNNEI, per germline. Trimming removed 7 bases from V and 6 bases from J, with 9 bases in between. This CDR3 has 12 amino acids. CDR3 loop: CASINSAGELFF. As DNA, the CDR3 is TGTGCCAGCATCAATAGTGCCGGGGAGCTGTTTTTT.

The V and J genes are TRBV2 and TRBJ2-2, with 12 bases matching TRBD2. J gave up 5 bases and V 4 bases, and 2 bases lay outside the gene matches. The CDR3 consists of 15 residues. Germline V lookup: CDR1 SNHLY, CDR2 FYNNEI. The CDR3 DNA sequence: TGTGCCAGCAGTGGGACTAGCGGGGCAACCGGGGAGCTGTTTTTT. This codes for CASSGTSGATGELFF.

This clone was seen once. The chain carries TRBV7-9 and TRBJ2-5, with D possibly being TRBD1 (5 bases). V was clipped by 2 bases and J by 5 bases, with 12 bases between them. The germline gives CDR1 SEHNR, CDR2 FQNEAQ (reference sequence). The CDR3 consists of 14 residues. The CDR3 DNA sequence: TGTGCCAGCAGCTTATCAGGGATTGGCGAGACCCAGTACTTC. This encodes CASSLSGIGETQYF. The complete variable domain, with remaining parts taken from reference TRBV7-9 and TRBJ2-5, reads DTGVSQNPRHKITKRGQNVTFRCDPISEHNRLYWYRQTLGQGPEFLTYFQNEAQLEKSRLLSDRFSAERPKGSFSTLEIQRTEQGDSAMYLCASSLSGIGETQYFGPGTRLLVL.

This clone was recorded only once. The gene calls are TRBV5-1 and TRBJ1-2; 10 nucleotides line up with TRBD1. The V and J ends lost 4 bases and 8 bases, in that order; junction bases with no gene match: 8. Germline assignment: CDR1 SGHRS and CDR2 YFSETQ. CDR3 length: 14 residues. CDR3 nucleotide sequence: TGCGCCAGCAGCACCCGACAGGGGGCTGGGGGCTACACCTTC. Translating gives CASSTRQGAGGYTF.

This chain joins TRBV6-5 and TRBJ1-5; tentative D call: TRBD1 (5 bases). V was clipped by 4 bases and J by 1 base, with 8 bases between them. The CDR3 length is 14 residues. Germline V gives CDR1 MNHEY, CDR2 SVGAGI. The CDR3 spells CASSSDRSNQPQHF. DNA of the CDR3: TGTGCCAGCAGTTCCGACAGAAGCAATCAGCCCCAGCATTTT.

This chain joins TRBV4-2 and TRBJ2-1, with 11 bases fitting TRBD2. Germline trimming cut 0 bases from V and 6 bases from J; bases unmatched to any gene: 7. There are 17 residues in the CDR3. CDR1 is LGHNA, CDR2 YNFKEQ, per germline. CDR3 sequence: CASSQDPGTSGFNEQFF. Written as DNA, the CDR3 is TGTGCCAGCAGCCAAGATCCCGGGACTAGCGGTTTCAATGAGCAGTTCTTC.

The chain carries TRBV10-2 and TRBJ2-3, with a tentative D call TRBD2 (5 bases). CDR1 WSHSY and CDR2 SAAADI come from the germline V gene. CDR3 length: 19 amino acids. Trimming cost V 6 bases and J 0 bases, with 25 bases left between them. The CDR3 region is CASSDHPGLHTLSTDTQYF. DNA for the CDR3: TGCGCCAGCAGCGACCACCCCGGACTGCACACTTTGAGCACAGATACGCAGTATTTT.